One and the same sample provided the 28 T cell receptor beta chains below, sequenced in a study of control samples from healthy donors and cancer patients. Sequencing used immunoSEQ multiplex PCR; TCRdb keeps in-frame clones, though not all of them. The data hold more than 70,000 clones, with just under 90% observed a single time. Sequences were obtained from PBMCs. Receptors originate from a man aged 60 to 75 with lung cancer.

The rearrangement links TRBV5-1 to TRBJ2-5, with D uncertain. Germline V CDR1 and CDR2: SGHRS, YFSETQ. With 0 bases removed from V and 5 bases from J, the gap between germline ends came to 14 bases. The CDR3 runs to 15 residues. The CDR3 loop is CASSLAQGTRETQYF. Written as DNA, the CDR3 is TGCGCCAGCAGCTTGGCCCAAGGAACGAGGGAGACCCAGTACTTC.

The chain combines TRBV10-3 with TRBJ2-7, with D possibly matching TRBD1 (6 bases). Germline CDR1 reads ENHRY; CDR2 reads SYGVKD. The CDR3 has 13 amino acids. The V end lost 11 bases, the J end lost 2 bases, and 16 bases lay between the germline ends. The CDR3 here is CAARSGGTYEQYV. DNA for the CDR3: TGTGCCGCCCGGAGTGGGGGCACCTACGAGCAGTACGTC.

This clone appeared once. V and J are TRBV4-1 and TRBJ2-6; no definite D call. Germline CDR1 is MGHRA and CDR2 is YSYEKL. The CDR3 has 16 amino acids. Trimming took 7 bases from V and 1 from J, leaving 14 bases between them. CDR3 nucleotide sequence: TGCGCCAGCACCCTAGGAGTAGTTTCTGGGGCCAACGTCCTGACTTTC. Its translation: CASTLGVVSGANVLTF.

This clone showed up just once. The V gene is TRBV7-9, the J gene TRBJ1-2; TRBD1 matches 7 bases. Germline V gives CDR1 SEHNR, CDR2 FQNEAQ (reference sequence). V lost 4 bases, J lost 3 bases, and 11 bases stayed unmatched. The CDR3 has 16 residues. This chain's CDR3 is CASSSRQGVMDYGYTF. Here the CDR3 DNA reads TGTGCCAGCAGCTCGCGACAGGGAGTAATGGACTATGGCTACACCTTC.

This chain links TRBV5-1 with TRBJ2-3, with 12 bases fitting TRBD2. The V gene end was trimmed by 5 bases and the J gene end by 4 bases; junction bases not matched to a gene: 5. Germline CDR1 and CDR2: SGHRS and YFSETQ. This CDR3 has 15 amino acids. CDR3: CASRTSGGLADTQYF. Here the CDR3 DNA reads TGCGCCAGCAGAACTAGCGGGGGGCTGGCAGATACGCAGTATTTT.

This chain links TRBV5-1 with TRBJ2-2; TRBD1 matches 7 bases. Germline V gene sequence: CDR1 SGHRS, CDR2 YFSETQ. The CDR3 spans 15 residues. The trim removed 4 bases at V and 4 bases at J, leaving 7 bases unmatched. The CDR3: CASSRDSPSTGELFF. The CDR3 DNA sequence: TGCGCCAGCAGCCGGGACAGCCCGAGCACCGGGGAGCTGTTTTTT. The variable domain in full, with the rest retrieved from reference TRBV5-1 and TRBJ2-2, is KAGVTQTPRYLIKTRGQQVTLSCSPISGHRSVSWYQQTPGQGLQFLFEYFSETQRNKGNFPGRFSGRQFSNSRSEMNVSTLELGDSALYLCASSRDSPSTGELFFGEGSRLTVL.

The chain recombines TRBV27 with TRBJ2-2; no reliable D call. V lost 6 bases, J lost 0 bases, and 5 bases lay in between. This CDR3 region has 13 residues. The germline gives CDR1 MNHEY, CDR2 SMNVEV (reference sequence). DNA for the CDR3: TGTGCCAGCAGACCCTCGAACACCGGGGAGCTGTTTTTT. Its protein product is CASRPSNTGELFF.

The V call is TRBV18, the J call TRBJ2-5, with D possibly being TRBD2 (5 bases). Trimming took 3 bases from V and 2 from J, leaving 10 bases between them. The germline V gene encodes CDR1 KGHSH and CDR2 LQKENI. This CDR3 comprises 14 residues. The CDR3 DNA reads as TGTGCCAGCTCACCTGTACGGACTCAAGAGACCCAGTACTTC. Translation gives CASSPVRTQETQYF. Full variable domain (missing parts from reference TRBV18 and TRBJ2-5): NAGVMQNPRHLVRRRGQEARLRCSPMKGHSHVYWYRQLPEEGLKFMVYLQKENIIDESGMPKERFSAEFPKEGPSILRIQQVVRGDSAAYFCASSPVRTQETQYFGPGTRLLVL.

The V call is TRBV7-2, the J call TRBJ2-5; TRBD2 matches at 8 bases. The CDR3 is made up of 16 amino acids. CDR1 is SGHTA, CDR2 FQGNSA, per germline. J gave up 2 bases and V 1 base, and 6 bases lay outside the gene matches. CDR3 in amino acids: CASSLGGLALQETQYF. For the CDR3, the DNA is TGTGCCAGCAGCTTAGGTGGACTAGCCCTACAAGAGACCCAGTACTTC.

This chain links TRBV11-2 with TRBJ2-3; D gene uncertain. Germline V CDR1 and CDR2: SGHAT, FQNNGV. The V end was cut by 0 bases, the J end by 0 bases, with 7 bases between. CDR3 length: 15 amino acids. CDR3 amino acids: CASSLDVSSTDTQYF. The CDR3 DNA sequence: TGTGCCAGCAGCTTAGACGTTTCTAGCACAGATACGCAGTATTTT.

The J gene is TRBJ1-1, the V gene TRBV30; unclear D gene. CDR1 is GTSNPN and CDR2 is SVGIG in the germline V gene (reference sequence). Deletions cut 8 bases from V and 4 bases from J, with 23 bases between. CDR3 length equals 15 residues. CDR3: CARSGSRESGTEAFF. The CDR3 DNA follows: TGTGCCCGTTCAGGATCGCGGGAAAGCGGCACTGAAGCTTTCTTT. The full variable domain, rest sourced from reference TRBV30 and TRBJ1-1, is SQTIHQWPATLVQPVGSPLSLECTVEGTSNPNLYWYRQAAGRGLQLLFYSVGIGQISSEVPQNLSASRPQDRQFILSSKKLLLSDSGFYLCARSGSRESGTEAFFGQGTRLTVV.

The J gene is TRBJ1-5, the V gene TRBV4-2; D is unresolved. V lost 4 bases, J lost 5 bases, and 15 bases lay in between. This CDR3 contains 15 residues. Looked up from germline, CDR1 is LGHNA and CDR2 is YNFKEQ. The CDR3 sequence is CASSLQTAPDQPQHF. In DNA form, the CDR3 reads TGTGCCAGCAGCCTTCAGACGGCGCCAGATCAGCCCCAGCATTTT.

The chain joins TRBV5-4 to TRBJ2-1; tentatively, D is TRBD2 (6 bases). Trimming removed 2 bases from V and 8 bases from J, with 20 bases in between. The germline V gene has CDR1 SGHNT and CDR2 YYREEE (reference sequence). CDR3 length equals 16 residues. For the CDR3, the DNA is TGTGCCAGCAGCTTCGGGACTCTAGGATGGATTGATGAGCAGTTCTTC. Translating it yields CASSFGTLGWIDEQFF.

By share, this clone counts as medium-sized. The J gene is TRBJ2-2, the V gene TRBV5-4; TRBD1 matches at 7 bases. The CDR3 sequence is 16 residues long. V dropped 6 bases and J dropped 1; count of bases not matched to a gene: 9. The germline CDR1 and CDR2 sequences are SGHNT and YYREEE (reference sequence). As DNA, the CDR3 is TGTGCCAGCACCCACTTCGGGACAGAGAACACCGGGGAGCTGTTTTTT. This translates into CASTHFGTENTGELFF.

This clone was seen once. V usage is TRBV5-1 and J usage is TRBJ2-6; no definite D call. Germline CDR1 SGHRS, CDR2 YFSETQ. The V gene lost 6 bases and the J gene lost 2 bases, with 9 bases spanning the gap. The length of the CDR3 is 14 residues. CDR3 protein: CASNIGAGANVLTF. Here the CDR3 DNA reads TGCGCCAGCAATATCGGCGCTGGGGCCAACGTCCTGACTTTC.

The chain joins TRBV10-1 to TRBJ1-6; 7 positions match TRBD1. V shed 5 bases and J 6 bases; nucleotides not matched to a gene: 4. The CDR3 has 14 residues. CDR1 is WNHNN, CDR2 SYGVQD, per germline (reference sequence). CDR3 sequence reads: CASSRGDSNSPLHF. In DNA, the CDR3 is TGCGCCAGCAGTCGTGGGGACAGTAATTCACCCCTCCACTTT.

The sample holds one count of this clone. This chain connects TRBV7-2 to TRBJ1-1; TRBD1 agrees at 7 bases. The CDR3 is 14 residues long. Trimming took 1 base from V and 1 from J; bases not matched to a gene: 0. Germline CDR1 SGHTA, CDR2 FQGNSA. In DNA form, the CDR3 reads TGTGCCAGCAGCTTAGGGACAGGGAACACTGAAGCTTTCTTT. Its translation is CASSLGTGNTEAFF.

This chain links TRBV24-1 with TRBJ2-2, with D perhaps matching TRBD1 (6 bases). The CDR3 has 17 amino acids. V was shortened by 4 bases and J by 1 base, with 15 bases between the two germline ends. Germline assignment: CDR1 KGHDR and CDR2 SFDVKD. This CDR3 is CATSDRGTRRNTGELFF. CDR3 coding DNA: TGTGCCACCAGTGACCGAGGGACACGGAGGAACACCGGGGAGCTGTTTTTT.

The rearrangement joins TRBV18 to TRBJ1-1; 7 bases align to TRBD1. The CDR3 consists of 14 residues. Trimming at V came to 5 bases and at J to 4 bases, leaving 7 bases not matched to a gene. Germline V gives CDR1 KGHSH, CDR2 LQKENI. CDR3 nucleotides: TGTGCCAGCTCAGATAGACAGGGCCGCACTGAAGCTTTCTTT. Its protein is CASSDRQGRTEAFF.

This chain joins TRBV10-3 and TRBJ2-1; D possibly corresponds to TRBD2 (6 bases). Trimming removed 10 bases from V and 13 bases from J, with 17 bases in between. The CDR3 covers 11 residues. Germline CDR1 reads ENHRY; CDR2 reads SYGVKD. The CDR3 is CASGVGTQQFF. Written as DNA, the CDR3 is TGTGCCAGCGGGGTCGGGACTCAACAGTTCTTC.

The V and J genes are TRBV30 and TRBJ2-1, with no clear D. The CDR3 has 11 residues. Trimming cost V 0 bases and J 8 bases, with 5 bases left between them. CDR1 GTSNPN and CDR2 SVGIG come from the germline V gene (reference sequence). CDR3 DNA sequence: TGTGCCTGGAGTGTACTGGATGAGCAGTTCTTC. Translated: CAWSVLDEQFF. The complete variable domain, with remaining parts taken from reference TRBV30 and TRBJ2-1, reads SQTIHQWPATLVQPVGSPLSLECTVEGTSNPNLYWYRQAAGRGLQLLFYSVGIGQISSEVPQNLSASRPQDRQFILSSKKLLLSDSGFYLCAWSVLDEQFFGPGTRLTVL.

This chain uses TRBV5-1 with TRBJ2-5; 12 nucleotides agree with TRBD1. Trimming removed 5 bases from V and 4 bases from J; junction bases left unmatched: 9. Germline values: CDR1 SGHRS, CDR2 YFSETQ. The CDR3 length is 16 residues. The CDR3 is CASSSWGQGAGETQYF. CDR3 sequence (DNA): TGCGCCAGCAGTTCCTGGGGACAGGGGGCCGGAGAGACCCAGTACTTC.

The chain couples TRBV6-5 to TRBJ2-1; maybe TRBD1 (6 bases). V lost 7 bases and J 6 bases, leaving 13 bases between the germline ends. The CDR3 has 13 residues. The germline gives CDR1 MNHEY, CDR2 SVGAGI. This CDR3 is CASTPQGFNEQFF. CDR3 nucleotide sequence: TGTGCCAGCACTCCACAGGGTTTCAATGAGCAGTTCTTC.

The chain uses TRBV20-1 and TRBJ2-5; D is uncertain. The CDR3 is 13 residues long. From germline, CDR1 is DFQATT and CDR2 SNEGSKA (reference sequence). The V end lost 3 bases, the J end lost 2 bases, and 10 bases lay between the germline ends. For the CDR3, the DNA is TGCAGTGCTAGTCTGGCAGGACAAGAGACCCAGTACTTC. Encoded protein: CSASLAGQETQYF.

This clone has ten or more counts. V usage is TRBV14 and J usage is TRBJ1-6, with D maybe TRBD1 (5 bases). The germline V gene encodes CDR1 SGHDN and CDR2 FVKESK. The CDR3 is 15 amino acids. Trimming removed 1 base from V and 7 bases from J, with 11 bases in between. The DNA of the CDR3 is TGTGCCAGCAGCCAAGCGGTGGGGGAGAATTCACCCCTCCACTTT. Amino acids: CASSQAVGENSPLHF.

The chain is built from TRBV12-3 or TRBV12-4 and TRBJ1-2, with a tentative D call TRBD1 (5 bases). CDR3 length equals 12 residues. The V and J ends lost 7 bases and 3 bases respectively, with 9 bases between them. The CDR3 coding sequence is TGTGCCAGCATTAAAGGGGACTATGGCTACACCTTC. It translates to CASIKGDYGYTF.

The chain combines TRBV6-5 with TRBJ1-1; D is perhaps TRBD1 (5 bases). There are 14 residues in the CDR3. In germline, CDR1 is MNHEY, CDR2 SVGAGI. The germline V and J ends were trimmed by 7 bases and 4 bases, with 16 bases remaining between them. CDR3 region: CASTMGGGGTEAFF. CDR3 sequence (DNA): TGTGCCAGCACCATGGGGGGAGGTGGCACTGAAGCTTTCTTT.

The chain employs TRBV6-5 and TRBJ1-5; 8 nucleotides align to TRBD1. Germline lookup yields CDR1 MNHEY and CDR2 SVGAGI. The CDR3 extends over 13 amino acids. The V segment lost 5 bases and the J segment 6 bases; nucleotides outside the gene matches: 3. The CDR3 loop is CASSRTGPQPQHF. The CDR3 region has the DNA TGTGCCAGCAGTCGGACAGGGCCTCAGCCCCAGCATTTT.